The 23 T cell receptor beta chains presented below share a single source sample, sequenced in a study of control samples from healthy donors and cancer patients (dated by TCRdb to 2020 to 2022). The library was prepared using the immunoSEQ multiplex PCR assay. TCRdb retrieved this table from immuneACCESS and kept in-frame rearrangements only. Not all clones are present; in checked studies, unresolved V genes account for under half, and no reason is known for the remainder. Present in this sample are tens of thousands of clones, 85% to 90% of which were seen just once. The ten largest account for 7.5% to 8% of the sample. Input material: blood. The receptors here all came from a woman in her sixties in good health.

By proportion, this clone is medium-sized. V and J are TRBV5-1 and TRBJ2-7, with D tentatively TRBD1 (5 bases). The CDR3 covers 14 residues. The germline CDR1 and CDR2 sequences are SGHRS and YFSETQ. Trimming left V 1 base short and J 6 bases short, with 14 bases between. Written as DNA, the CDR3 is TGCGCCAGCAGCTTGAGCAGGGTAAAGGGCGAGCAGTACTTC. It yields the protein CASSLSRVKGEQYF.

The chain has TRBV28 and TRBJ2-7, with no clear D. Deletions cut 3 bases from V and 2 bases from J, with 26 bases between. This CDR3 region has 19 residues. The germline CDR1 and CDR2 sequences are MDHEN and SYDVKM. The CDR3 reads CASSFFSPPIGRRAYEQYF. CDR3 nucleotides: TGTGCCAGCAGTTTTTTTTCCCCCCCAATTGGCCGACGGGCCTACGAGCAGTACTTC. Full variable domain (outside the CDR3, taken from reference TRBV28 and TRBJ2-7): DVKVTQSSRYLVKRTGEKVFLECVQDMDHENMFWYRQDPGLGLRLIYFSYDVKMKEKGDIPEGYSVSREKKERFSLILESASTNQTSMYLCASSFFSPPIGRRAYEQYFGPGTRLTVT.

This clone was picked up one time. V gene TRBV24-1 combines with J gene TRBJ2-1; possible D gene TRBD2, 6 bases. This CDR3 spans 15 amino acids. The V and J ends lost 5 bases and 7 bases respectively, with 17 bases between them. Germline values: CDR1 KGHDR, CDR2 SFDVKD. CDR3 in amino acids: CATSVEGEVRNEQFF. DNA of the CDR3: TGTGCCACCAGTGTGGAGGGCGAGGTACGGAATGAGCAGTTCTTC.

The sample holds one count of this clone. The chain combines TRBV7-2 with TRBJ2-3, with TRBD2 matching 16 bases. Trimming at V came to 1 base and at J to 8 bases, leaving 6 bases not matched to a gene. Per germline, CDR1 SGHTA and CDR2 FQGNSA. There are 17 residues in the CDR3. CDR3 in amino acids: CASSLDGTSGGGGTQYF. The DNA for the CDR3 is TGTGCCAGCAGCTTAGATGGGACTAGCGGGGGGGGAGGTACGCAGTATTTT.

The V gene is TRBV7-8, the J gene TRBJ2-1, with 11 bases fitting TRBD2. Germline CDR1 is SGHVS and CDR2 is FQNEAQ. The ends lost 5 bases at V and 5 bases at J; junction bases unmatched: 5. The CDR3 runs 15 residues. The CDR3 loop is CASSRGLAENNEQFF. For the CDR3, the DNA is TGTGCCAGCAGCCGGGGACTAGCGGAGAACAATGAGCAGTTCTTC. The whole variable domain, filled in from reference TRBV7-8 and TRBJ2-1, reads GAGVSQSPRYKVAKRGQDVALRCDPISGHVSLFWYQQALGQGPEFLTYFQNEAQLDKSGLPSDRFFAERPEGSVSTLKIQRTQQEDSAVYLCASSRGLAENNEQFFGPGTRLTVL.

The chain couples TRBV19 to TRBJ1-5; D gene unclear. Trimming shortened V by 7 bases and J by 4 bases, and 5 bases separated the two germline ends. The CDR3 length is 11 residues. Looked up from germline, CDR1 is LNHDA and CDR2 is SQIVND (reference sequence). CDR3 in DNA: TGTGCCAGTATTAATAATCAGCCCCAGCATTTT. It encodes CASINNQPQHF.

The chain has TRBV28 and TRBJ1-2; D call uncertain. The CDR3 covers 11 residues. Germline CDR1 MDHEN, CDR2 SYDVKM. Trimming stripped 6 bases from V and 5 bases from J, with 7 bases between. CDR3 nucleotides: TGTGCCAGCAGGAGCCGTTATGGCTACACCTTC. Translation: CASRSRYGYTF.

The chain is built from TRBV11-3 and TRBJ2-3; D unclear. This CDR3 is 14 amino acids long. Germline V gene lookup returns CDR1 SGHNT and CDR2 YENEEA. V was shortened by 4 bases and J by 1 base, with 9 bases between the two germline ends. This CDR3 is CASSSIGRTDTQYF. CDR3 coding DNA: TGTGCCAGCAGCTCGATAGGACGCACAGATACGCAGTATTTT.

The chain joins TRBV24-1 to TRBJ2-7, with D possibly TRBD2 on 6 matching bases. Trimming took 7 bases from V and 3 from J, leaving 9 bases between them. In germline, CDR1 is KGHDR, CDR2 SFDVKD. There are 12 residues in the CDR3. CDR3 bases: TGTGCCACCAGACAGGAGGGCTACGAGCAGTACTTC. This translates into CATRQEGYEQYF.

In nucleotides, the CDR3 is TGTGCCAGCAGCCCACAGGGAGACTATGGCTACACCTTC. This gives the protein CASSPQGDYGYTF. The V gene is TRBV28, the J gene TRBJ1-2, with D possibly matching TRBD1 (6 bases). CDR3 length: 13 amino acids. Per the germline V gene, CDR1 is MDHEN and CDR2 is SYDVKM. Trimming shortened V by 6 bases and J by 3 bases, and 11 bases separated the two germline ends.

The chain is built from TRBV6-6 and TRBJ2-1; 8 bases are a match to TRBD2. V was pared by 6 bases and J by 10 bases, with 32 bases of the junction left unmatched. This CDR3 has 21 amino acids. Germline assignment: CDR1 MNHNY and CDR2 SVGAGI (reference sequence). CDR3 nucleotides: TGTGCCAGCAGCCCGGCCGGGACTAGTATTATCCCTGGAGGTGTTCGCTACGAGCAGTTCTTC. Residues: CASSPAGTSIIPGGVRYEQFF.

Here the CDR3 DNA reads TGTGCCAGCGGTACGGGTCAGCCCCAGCATTTT. Its protein product is CASGTGQPQHF. V is TRBV7-9 and J is TRBJ1-5; D gene uncertain. This CDR3 has 11 residues. Trimming took off 8 bases at V and 6 bases at J, with 8 bases between the two ends. CDR1 is SEHNR and CDR2 is FQNEAQ in the germline V gene (reference sequence).

J is TRBJ1-1 and V is TRBV7-9, with 8 bases lining up with TRBD1. Looked up from germline, CDR1 is SEHNR and CDR2 is FQNEAQ (reference sequence). V shed 8 bases and J 3 bases; nucleotides not matched to a gene: 8. The CDR3 is 14 amino acids. The DNA of the CDR3 is TGTGCCAGCTCCTACAGGGGGAGGGACACTGAAGCTTTCTTT. This encodes CASSYRGRDTEAFF.

V is TRBV19 and J is TRBJ1-2; TRBD1 is a possible D gene (6 bases). The V gene's germline CDR1 is LNHDA and CDR2 SQIVND (reference sequence). Trimming took 6 bases from V and 3 from J, leaving 17 bases between them. This CDR3 has 15 amino acids. The CDR3 is CASSPTRTADYGYTF. The CDR3 DNA is TGTGCCAGTAGCCCTACTCGGACAGCAGACTATGGCTACACCTTC. The full variable domain, with the rest looked up from reference TRBV19 and TRBJ1-2, is DGGITQSPKYLFRKEGQNVTLSCEQNLNHDAMYWYRQDPGQGLRLIYYSQIVNDFQKGDIAEGYSVSREKKESFPLTVTSAQKNPTAFYLCASSPTRTADYGYTFGSGTRLTVV.

Concerning this clone itself: The junction departs from the called germline gene at one end, perhaps through a read error. The chain combines TRBV10-2 with TRBJ2-3, with D perhaps assigned TRBD1 or TRBD2 (6 bases each). There are 14 residues in the CDR3. Per germline, CDR1 WSHSY and CDR2 SAAADI. This CDR3 reads CASSEFLGFRGPDF. CDR3 coding DNA: TGCGCCAGCAGTGAGTTCCTGGGGTTCCGGGGGCCGGATTTT.

This clone was found once. V is TRBV9 and J is TRBJ1-4; D is undetermined. Trimming shortened V by 0 bases and J by 5 bases, and 8 bases separated the two germline ends. Germline V CDR1 and CDR2: SGDLS, YYNGEE. This CDR3 comprises 14 residues. The CDR3 loop reads CASSVEGGNEKLFF. CDR3 coding DNA: TGTGCCAGCAGCGTAGAAGGCGGGAATGAAAAACTGTTTTTT.

This chain uses TRBV15 with TRBJ2-3, with a weak D call TRBD2 (5 bases). The V gene lost 6 bases and the J gene lost 1 base, with 11 bases spanning the gap. Germline lookup yields CDR1 LNHNV and CDR2 YYDKDF (reference sequence). CDR3 length equals 14 residues. The CDR3 DNA reads as TGTGCCACCAGGGAGGACCAGGGCACAGATACGCAGTATTTT. This sequence encodes CATREDQGTDTQYF. Looking up the rest from reference TRBV15 and TRBJ2-3 gives the full variable domain: DAMVIQNPRYQVTQFGKPVTLSCSQTLNHNVMYWYQQKSSQAPKLLFHYYDKDFNNEADTPDNFQSRRPNTSFCFLDIRSPGLGDTAMYLCATREDQGTDTQYFGPGTRLTVL.

CDR3 DNA sequence: TGTGCCACCAGGGAGGGACAGGGTAGAGATACGCAGTATTTT. As protein: CATREGQGRDTQYF. The gene calls are TRBV24-1 and TRBJ2-3; 9 nucleotides agree with TRBD1. Germline CDR1 and CDR2: KGHDR and SFDVKD. The ends lost 7 bases at V and 5 bases at J; junction bases unmatched: 6. The CDR3 runs to 14 residues.

This chain connects TRBV2 to TRBJ2-2; D perhaps matches TRBD1 (6 bases). Between the trimmed V and J ends, which lost 6 bases and 1 base, there was a span of 12 bases. CDR1 and CDR2 from the germline V gene are SNHLY and FYNNEI. The CDR3 loop spans 15 amino acids. In DNA form, the CDR3 reads TGTGCCAGCAGGACCCAGGGGCGGAACACCGGGGAGCTGTTTTTT. Residues: CASRTQGRNTGELFF.

This chain connects TRBV28 to TRBJ2-5, with D unclear. Trimming cost V 6 bases and J 5 bases, with 13 bases left between them. Germline V gene data show CDR1 as MDHEN and CDR2 as SYDVKM. CDR3 length: 13 residues. The CDR3 spells CASSPASRETQYF. CDR3 bases: TGTGCCAGCAGCCCGGCGTCGAGGGAGACCCAGTACTTC.

V gene TRBV10-2 combines with J gene TRBJ2-7, with 9 bases identical to TRBD2. V shed 4 bases and J 6 bases; nucleotides not matched to a gene: 7. CDR3 length: 14 residues. In germline, CDR1 is WSHSY, CDR2 SAAADI. The DNA for the CDR3 is TGCGCCAGCAGTGCTAGCGGGAATTCGCGCGAGCAGTACTTC. As protein: CASSASGNSREQYF.

This clone was observed a single time. V is TRBV7-8 and J is TRBJ1-2; D is uncertain. Trimming pared 4 bases from V and 0 bases from J, leaving 6 bases between. The length of the CDR3 is 13 residues. Germline lookup yields CDR1 SGHVS and CDR2 FQNEAQ. The CDR3 coding sequence is TGTGCCAGCAGCTCGGAGTCTAACTATGGCTACACCTTC. Translating gives CASSSESNYGYTF.

The genes are TRBV9 and TRBJ1-5; D remains ambiguous. Trimming left V 2 bases short and J 1 base short, with 10 bases between. Germline-derived CDR1 and CDR2 are SGDLS and YYNGEE. This CDR3 is built from 15 residues. The CDR3 region is CASSVGVSSNQPQHF. DNA of the CDR3: TGTGCCAGCAGCGTTGGGGTAAGCAGCAATCAGCCCCAGCATTTT.